These T cell receptor beta chains were read from a single sample in a study of blood T cell repertoires in COVID-19. Clones were sequenced by immunoSEQ multiplex PCR, and TCRdb holds only the in-frame ones, with some missing. In the table there are tens of thousands of clones, more than 60% of which are singletons. The sequencing sample was made of peripheral blood. The source is a woman between 70 and 85 years old with acute or convalescent COVID-19. The conserved cysteine and the conserved F or W are not part of the CDR3 here. A D gene is named only where the DNA matches it firmly. Only part of the rows carry a size: once, few, many, or a class if the clone is expanded.

d_gene	abundance	v_gene	CDR3aa
TRBD2	few	TRBV5-4	ASSLAAGTITDTQY
.	.	TRBV11-2	ASSLVSQGPNEQY
TRBD1	.	TRBV18	ASSRQGAFISNEQF
TRBD2	.	TRBV20-1	SASDRGGLRTQY
.	.	TRBV28	ASSLGSFGYT
.	.	TRBV24-1	ATSDQTVTRETQY
.	.	TRBV28	ASSLSTTSPTEAF
TRBD1	.	TRBV5-6	ASSFPRGPNYGYT
TRBD1	.	TRBV30	AWSRRDRGYEQY
.	few	TRBV28	ASSLYRGTQY
.	.	TRBV11-3	ASSPFANTDTQY
TRBD1	.	TRBV27	ASSLGEGQGAREQF
.	.	TRBV10-3	AIRAGNTEAF
TRBD1	.	TRBV5-1	ASSFLGTVEEKLF
.	.	TRBV4-3	ASSQGQGRDTEAF
.	.	TRBV18	ASSPTIHTEAF
TRBD2	.	TRBV5-4	ASSSRLAGDTGELF
TRBD2	.	TRBV24-1	ATSDFTLAGGGNEQF
.	.	TRBV27	ASSFTWTAGTTEAF
TRBD2	.	TRBV6-4	ASSPGTSGGREQF
.	.	TRBV6-6	ASSYPGLYGYT
.	.	TRBV7-8	ASSLVGGASTNEKLF
.	.	TRBV19	ASMTGEGANEKLF
TRBD2	.	TRBV18	ASSPRLAGDNEQF
TRBD1	.	TRBV7-9	ASSLGTGGYQY
.	.	TRBV7-9	ASSYVLGLSGNTIY
TRBD1	.	TRBV3-1/TRBV3-2	ASSQDGNRGGANVLT
.	.	TRBV5-5	ASSLGPEGTEAF
TRBD1	few	TRBV7-2	ASSVTGGAVLETQY
.	.	TRBV7-3	ASSPGTASYEQF
TRBD1	.	TRBV11-2	ASSSRGNYGYT
.	many	TRBV2	ASEGYFYEQY
.	.	TRBV28	ASQRARQLWNTEAF
TRBD1	.	TRBV28	ASSQWTGGITEAF
TRBD2	.	TRBV7-3	ASSLRAGGLTDTQY
.	.	TRBV11-2	ASSWGQRYEQY
TRBD1	.	TRBV28	ASSKTGTVEKLF
TRBD1	.	TRBV5-1	ASSLSGQGYEQY
.	.	TRBV7-2	ASSPAAGAMNTEAF
TRBD2	.	TRBV19	ASKSVLAGAGQF
.	.	TRBV3-1/TRBV3-2	ASSQGRTAYEQY